This is a list of T cell receptor beta chains from one sample in a study of shared clonotypes between healthy human individuals. Sequencing was performed with immunoSEQ multiplex PCR; in TCRdb, only in-frame clones are kept and a portion is missing. The data show more than 900,000 clones, about 84% seen once. The sample taken for sequencing was memory CD4+ T cells from PBMCs. The receptors were gathered from a man in his late teens or twenties in good health. Some clones in this sample may be carry-over from other donors' samples. The CDR3 runs from the conserved cysteine through the conserved F or W. Fields, in order: V gene, J gene, clone size, D gene, CDR3 protein, CDR3 DNA. A D gene is named only where the DNA matches it firmly. Size values are once, few and many counts, or a class for expanded clones, and some rows have none.

TRBV6-5	TRBJ2-7	-	-	CASRVEPYEQYF	TGTGCCAGCAGGGTGGAACCCTACGAGCAGTACTTC
TRBV2	TRBJ2-7	-	-	CASSAIYEQYF	TGTGCCAGCAGTGCGATCTACGAGCAGTACTTC
TRBV9	TRBJ2-5	-	-	CASSADSLRAQYF	TGTGCCAGCAGCGCCGATTCCCTGAGAGCCCAGTACTTC
TRBV4-1	TRBJ1-3	-	-	CASSQTRDTGNTIYF	TGCGCCAGCAGCCAAACACGGGATACTGGAAACACCATATATTTT
TRBV18	TRBJ1-1	once	-	CASSLICLAWDSLNTEAFF	TGTGCCAGCTCACTAATATGCTTGGCGTGGGACTCTTTGAACACTGAAGCTTTCTTT
TRBV10-3	TRBJ2-7	-	-	CAISESDEQYF	TGTGCCATCAGTGAGTCGGACGAGCAGTACTTC
TRBV29-1	TRBJ2-5	-	-	CSVRHSRGTQYF	TGCAGCGTTCGCCATTCCCGAGGGACCCAGTACTTC
TRBV5-4	TRBJ2-1	-	TRBD2	CASDHFAGGTLNNEQFF	TGTGCCAGCGATCATTTTGCGGGGGGCACCCTGAACAATGAGCAGTTCTTC
TRBV7-2	TRBJ2-7	-	TRBD1	CASSLGGQGLSYEQYF	TGTGCCAGCAGCTTGGGCGGACAGGGCCTCTCCTACGAGCAGTACTTC
TRBV7-3	TRBJ2-3	-	TRBD2	CASSLRSSGTSKSTDTQYF	TGTGCCAGCAGCCTACGCAGTAGCGGGACGTCGAAAAGCACAGATACGCAGTATTTT
TRBV30	TRBJ1-2	-	-	CAWAAAVGSGYTF	TGTGCCTGGGCGGCAGCTGTTGGTTCGGGCTACACCTTC